The next 7 T cell receptor beta chains were all read from a single sample in a study of blood T cells in healthy people across ages. A J-beta primer mix and a sample-barcoded 5' primer were used in a second PCR of roughly 6 to 11 cycles. A single record per CDR3 protein comes from TCRdb applying MiXCR to the 5' RACE reads. The sample holds around 500,000 distinct CDR3 sequences, 40% to 55% seen once. The sample comprised blood. The receptors originated from a man of 80 years or more in good health.

This chain links TRBV20-1 with TRBJ1-6; a weak D match, TRBD1 (6 bases). Germline loops: CDR1 DFQATT, CDR2 SNEGSKA (reference sequence). The CDR3 has 14 amino acids. The V end was cut by 1 base, the J end by 10 bases, with 14 bases between. The CDR3 region has the DNA TGCAGTGCTAGAGCCGGGACATTAGAATCACCCCTCCACTTT. Its protein is CSARAGTLESPLHF.

The chain combines TRBV5-6 with TRBJ1-5; no clear D. The V gene lost 0 bases and the J gene lost 5 bases, with 12 bases spanning the gap. The CDR3 has 15 amino acids. From germline, CDR1 is SGHDT and CDR2 YYEEEE. The CDR3 sequence: CASSLGGRTDQPQHF. CDR3 bases: TGTGCCAGCAGCTTGGGAGGCAGAACAGATCAGCCCCAGCATTTT.

The chain employs TRBV7-3 and TRBJ2-1; TRBD1 is a possible D gene (5 bases). In germline, CDR1 is SGHTA, CDR2 FQGTGA. The V end was cut by 0 bases, the J end by 1 base, with 13 bases between. This CDR3 spans 17 amino acids. This CDR3 is CASSLTRPGLSYNEQFF. In nucleotides, the CDR3 is TGTGCCAGCAGCTTAACGAGGCCAGGGCTGTCCTACAATGAGCAGTTCTTC.

A note on this clonotype: A much larger clone sits a single nucleotide away, making a read error possible. This chain links TRBV12-3 or TRBV12-4 with TRBJ2-1; TRBD2 agrees at 7 bases. V shed 7 bases and J 4 bases; nucleotides not matched to a gene: 10. The CDR3 length is 15 residues. CDR3 in amino acids: CASTGGRAGYNEQFF. The CDR3 DNA is TGTGCCAGCACCGGGGGACGAGCGGGGTACAATGAGCAGTTCTTC.

Only a few counts were recorded for this clonotype. V and J are TRBV5-1 and TRBJ2-5; possible D gene TRBD1, 5 bases. The CDR3 totals 13 residues. The ends were cut back, 5 bases at V and 3 bases at J, with 11 bases in the middle. In germline, CDR1 is SGHRS, CDR2 YFSETQ. CDR3 sequence reads: CASRRSGKETQYF. CDR3 nucleotide sequence: TGCGCCAGCAGGAGGTCAGGGAAAGAGACCCAGTACTTC.

This clonotype has a handful of counts. The rearrangement links TRBV5-1 to TRBJ2-1; TRBD1 agrees at 10 bases. Per germline, CDR1 SGHRS and CDR2 YFSETQ. The CDR3 spans 16 residues. Trimming took 2 bases from V and 5 from J; bases not matched to a gene: 7. CDR3 nucleotide sequence: TGCGCCAGCAGCTTAGTCGGGACAGGGGTAAACAATGAGCAGTTCTTC. Translating it yields CASSLVGTGVNNEQFF.

This chain joins TRBV6-6 and TRBJ2-2, with 8 bases that match TRBD2. Germline values: CDR1 MNHNY, CDR2 SVGAGI (reference sequence). The CDR3 is 16 residues long. J lost 5 bases, V lost 5 bases, and 10 bases had no gene match. CDR3 DNA sequence: TGTGCCAGCAGTCCCGGGGGGGGTACACGTACCGGGGAGCTGTTTTTT. Translation gives CASSPGGGTRTGELFF.